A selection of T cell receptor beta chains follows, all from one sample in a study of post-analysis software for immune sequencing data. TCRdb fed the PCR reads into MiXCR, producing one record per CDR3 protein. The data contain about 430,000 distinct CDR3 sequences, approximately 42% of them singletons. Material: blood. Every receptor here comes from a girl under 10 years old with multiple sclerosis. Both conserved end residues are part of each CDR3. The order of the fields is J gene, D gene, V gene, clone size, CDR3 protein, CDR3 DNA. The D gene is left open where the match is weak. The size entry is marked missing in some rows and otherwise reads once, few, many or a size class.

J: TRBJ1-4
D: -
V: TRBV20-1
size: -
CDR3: CSVIQGGGNEKLFF
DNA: TGCAGTGTAATACAGGGCGGTGGTAATGAAAAACTGTTTTTT

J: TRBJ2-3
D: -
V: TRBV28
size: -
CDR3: CASSSRGSSSTDTQYF
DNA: TGTGCCAGCAGTTCTCGGGGCAGCTCTAGCACAGATACGCAGTATTTT

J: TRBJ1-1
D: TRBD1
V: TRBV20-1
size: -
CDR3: CSARTPGGTEAFF
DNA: TGCAGTGCTCGAACCCCAGGGGGCACTGAAGCTTTCTTT

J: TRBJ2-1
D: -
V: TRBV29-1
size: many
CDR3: CSVGQVYEQFF
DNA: TGCAGCGTTGGACAGGTTTATGAGCAGTTCTTC

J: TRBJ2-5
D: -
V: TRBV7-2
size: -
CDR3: CASSLSRTTGNEQYF
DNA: TGTGCCAGCAGCTTAAGCCGCACCACTGGGAATGAGCAGTACTTC

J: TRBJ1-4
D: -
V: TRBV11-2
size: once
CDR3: CASSLAKTATNEKLFF
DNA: TGTGCCAGCAGCTTAGCAAAGACTGCAACTAATGAAAAACTGTTTTTT

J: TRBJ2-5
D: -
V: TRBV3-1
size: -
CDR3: CASRQQAEETQYF
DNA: TGTGCCAGCCGTCAGCAGGCCGAAGAGACCCAGTACTTC

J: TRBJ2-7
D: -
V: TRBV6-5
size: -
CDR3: CASSRELSYEQYF
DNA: TGTGCCAGCAGTCGGGAGCTATCCTACGAGCAGTACTTC

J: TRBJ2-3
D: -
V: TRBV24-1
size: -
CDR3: CATGDPSTDTQYF
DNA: TGTGCCACCGGGGATCCGAGCACAGATACGCAGTATTTT

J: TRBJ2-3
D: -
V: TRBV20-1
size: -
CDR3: CSATRAGTDTQYF
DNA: TGCAGTGCTACCCGAGCTGGCACAGATACGCAGTATTTT

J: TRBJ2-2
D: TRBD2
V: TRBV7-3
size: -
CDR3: CASSLIGLANTGELFF
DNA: TGTGCCAGCAGCTTAATCGGACTAGCGAACACCGGGGAGCTGTTTTTT

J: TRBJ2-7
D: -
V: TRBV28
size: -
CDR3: CASRSGALPYEQYF
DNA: TGTGCCAGCAGATCGGGGGCTCTACCCTACGAGCAGTACTTC

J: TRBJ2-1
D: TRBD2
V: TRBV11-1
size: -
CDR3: CASSRERLAGVKLGYNEQFF
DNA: TGTGCCAGCAGCCGTGAAAGGCTAGCGGGGGTAAAATTGGGCTACAATGAGCAGTTCTTC

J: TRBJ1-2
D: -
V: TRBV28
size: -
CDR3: CASSQAQRLRPNYGYTF
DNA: TGTGCCAGCAGTCAAGCTCAAAGACTTAGACCTAACTATGGCTACACCTTC

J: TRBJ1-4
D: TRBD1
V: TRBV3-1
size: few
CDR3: CASRRQGTNEKLFF
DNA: TGTGCCAGCAGAAGACAGGGAACTAATGAAAAACTGTTTTTT